This TCR beta chain came from a study of tumor and adjacent non-tumor tissue in lung cancer. A modified ARM-PCR protocol with three rounds of nested PCR amplified TCRbeta. TCRdb fed the multiplex PCR reads into MiXCR, producing one record per CDR3 protein. Of over 100,000 distinct CDR3 sequences in the sample, about 61% are singletons; the top ten hold 15% to 20%. The germline gives CDR1 MNHEY, CDR2 SVGAGI. This CDR3 comprises 16 residues. Comments on this clonotype: The germline gene is not matched at one end of the junction; a read error may be the cause.

No cell sorting was done before RNA was extracted from the tissue. Distant lung tissue was collected more than 3 cm away from the tumor edge. Between August and November 2014, newly diagnosed, chemotherapy-naive lung cancer patients underwent thoracic surgery in China. This TCR was recovered from a man aged 55 to 70 with non-small cell lung cancer. The material sequenced was distant non-tumor lung tissue. The rearrangement uses TRBV6-5 and TRBJ2-6, with a weak D call TRBD1 (5 bases). Written as DNA, the CDR3 is TGTGCCAGCCGATCTCTAGGAATCTCTGGGGCCAACGTTCTGACTTTC. Encoded protein: CASRSLGISGANVLTF.